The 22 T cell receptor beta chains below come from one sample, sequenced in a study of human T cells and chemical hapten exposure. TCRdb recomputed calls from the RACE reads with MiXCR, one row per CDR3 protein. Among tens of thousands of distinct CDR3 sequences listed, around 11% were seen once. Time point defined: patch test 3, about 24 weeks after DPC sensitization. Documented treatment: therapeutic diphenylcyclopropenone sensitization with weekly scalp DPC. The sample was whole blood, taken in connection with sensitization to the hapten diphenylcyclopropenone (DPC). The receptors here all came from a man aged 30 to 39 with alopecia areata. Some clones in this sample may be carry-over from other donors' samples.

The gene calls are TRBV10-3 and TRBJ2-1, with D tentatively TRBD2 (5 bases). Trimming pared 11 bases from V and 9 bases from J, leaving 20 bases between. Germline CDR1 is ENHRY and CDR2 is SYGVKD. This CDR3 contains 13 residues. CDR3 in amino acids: CALGRGYRGEQFF. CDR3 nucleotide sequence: TGTGCCCTAGGGCGAGGGTATCGGGGTGAGCAGTTCTTC.

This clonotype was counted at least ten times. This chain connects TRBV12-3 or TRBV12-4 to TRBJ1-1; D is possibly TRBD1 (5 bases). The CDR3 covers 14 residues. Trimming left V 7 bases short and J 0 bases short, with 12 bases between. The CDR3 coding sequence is TGTGCCAGCATTAAGACAGCCGTGAACACTGAAGCTTTCTTT. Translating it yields CASIKTAVNTEAFF.

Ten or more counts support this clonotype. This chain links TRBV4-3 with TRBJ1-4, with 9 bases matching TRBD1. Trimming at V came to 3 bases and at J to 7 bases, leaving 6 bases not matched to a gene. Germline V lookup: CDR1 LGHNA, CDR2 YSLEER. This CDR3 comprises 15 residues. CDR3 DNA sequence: TGCGCCAGCAGCCAGGGACAGGGAGGAGGTGAAAAACTGTTTTTT. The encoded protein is CASSQGQGGGEKLFF.

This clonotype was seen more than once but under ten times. CDR3 sequence (DNA): TGCGCCAGCAGGAGGACCCAGGGAGACCCCAACACTGAAGCTTTCTTT. It is translated as CASRRTQGDPNTEAFF. The chain employs TRBV5-1 and TRBJ1-1; TRBD1 is a possible D gene (5 bases). The CDR3 totals 16 residues. Germline assignment: CDR1 SGHRS and CDR2 YFSETQ. The germline V and J ends were trimmed by 5 bases and 2 bases, with 19 bases remaining between them.

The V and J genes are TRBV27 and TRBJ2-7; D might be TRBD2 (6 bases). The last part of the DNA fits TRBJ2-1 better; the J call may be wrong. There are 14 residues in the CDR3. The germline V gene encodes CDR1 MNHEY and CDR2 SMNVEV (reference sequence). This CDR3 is CASTLSGSPGVQFF. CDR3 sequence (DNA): TGTGCCAGCACCTTAAGCGGGTCGCCGGGGGTGCAGTTCTTC.

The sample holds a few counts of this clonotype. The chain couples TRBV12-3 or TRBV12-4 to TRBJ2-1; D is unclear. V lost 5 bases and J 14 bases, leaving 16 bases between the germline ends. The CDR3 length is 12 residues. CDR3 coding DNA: TGTGCCAGCAGTCCCAGTAGGCCCAAGAAGTTCTTC. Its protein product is CASSPSRPKKFF.

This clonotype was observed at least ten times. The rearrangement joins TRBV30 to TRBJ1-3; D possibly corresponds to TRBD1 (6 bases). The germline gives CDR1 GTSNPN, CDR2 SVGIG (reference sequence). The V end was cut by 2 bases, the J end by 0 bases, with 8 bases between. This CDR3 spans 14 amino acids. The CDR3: CAWSQGTSGNTIYF. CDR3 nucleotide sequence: TGTGCCTGGAGTCAGGGGACCTCTGGAAACACCATATATTTT.

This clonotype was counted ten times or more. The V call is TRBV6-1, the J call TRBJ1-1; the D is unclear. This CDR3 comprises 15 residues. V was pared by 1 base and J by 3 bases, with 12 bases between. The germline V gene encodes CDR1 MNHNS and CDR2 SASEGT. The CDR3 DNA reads TGTGCCAGCAGTGAAGTGGTGGTCTCGGACACTGAAGCTTTCTTT. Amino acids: CASSEVVVSDTEAFF.

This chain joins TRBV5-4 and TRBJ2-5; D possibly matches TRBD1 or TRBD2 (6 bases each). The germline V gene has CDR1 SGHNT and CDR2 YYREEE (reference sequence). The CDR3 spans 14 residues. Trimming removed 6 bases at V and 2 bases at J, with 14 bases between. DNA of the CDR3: TGTGCCAGCAAGCCCAGAGGGGGGCAAGAGACCCAGTACTTC. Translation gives CASKPRGGQETQYF.

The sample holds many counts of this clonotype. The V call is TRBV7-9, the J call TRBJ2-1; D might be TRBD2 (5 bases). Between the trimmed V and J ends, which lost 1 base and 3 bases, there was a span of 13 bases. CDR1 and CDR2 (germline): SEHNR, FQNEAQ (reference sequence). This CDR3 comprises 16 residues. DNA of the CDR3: TGTGCCAGCAGCTTAGGAGGGAATCGCTACTACAATGAGCAGTTCTTC. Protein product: CASSLGGNRYYNEQFF.

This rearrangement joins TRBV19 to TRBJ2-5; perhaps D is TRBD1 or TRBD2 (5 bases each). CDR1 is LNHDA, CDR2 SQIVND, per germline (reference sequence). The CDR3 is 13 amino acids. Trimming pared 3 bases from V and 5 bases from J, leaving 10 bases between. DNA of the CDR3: TGTGCCAGTAGTATTGGGACCCGGGAGACCCAGTACTTC. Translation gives CASSIGTRETQYF.

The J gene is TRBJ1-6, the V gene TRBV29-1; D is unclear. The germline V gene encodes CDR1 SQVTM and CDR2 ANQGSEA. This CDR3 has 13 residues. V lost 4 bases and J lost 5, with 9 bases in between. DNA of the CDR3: TGCAGCGTTGGGTTGTCTAATAATTCACCCCTCCACTTT. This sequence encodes CSVGLSNNSPLHF.

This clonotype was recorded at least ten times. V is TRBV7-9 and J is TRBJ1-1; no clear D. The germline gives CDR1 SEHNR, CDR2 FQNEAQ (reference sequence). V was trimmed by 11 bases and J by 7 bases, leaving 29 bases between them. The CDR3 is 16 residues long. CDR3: CASTKLRDSSGGEAFF. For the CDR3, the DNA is TGTGCCTCCACGAAGCTTAGAGATAGTAGTGGCGGTGAAGCTTTCTTT.

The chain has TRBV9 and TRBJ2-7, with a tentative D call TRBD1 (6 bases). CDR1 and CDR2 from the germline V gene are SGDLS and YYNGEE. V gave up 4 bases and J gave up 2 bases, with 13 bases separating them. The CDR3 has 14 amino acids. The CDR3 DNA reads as TGTGCCAGCAGCCAGAGACAGGCCGCCTACGAGCAGTACTTC. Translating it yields CASSQRQAAYEQYF.

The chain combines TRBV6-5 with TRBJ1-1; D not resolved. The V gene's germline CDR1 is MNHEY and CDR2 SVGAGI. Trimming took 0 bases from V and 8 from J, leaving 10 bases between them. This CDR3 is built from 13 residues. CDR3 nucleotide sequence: TGTGCCAGCAGTTACTCAGGGTCAAGGGAAGCTTTCTTT. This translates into CASSYSGSREAFF.

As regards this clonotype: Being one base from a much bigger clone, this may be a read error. The CDR3 sequence is CANSLGGQDTEAFF. Written as DNA, the CDR3 is TGTGCCAACAGCTTGGGAGGGCAGGACACTGAAGCTTTCTTT. V is TRBV5-6 and J is TRBJ1-1; no clear D gene. Germline lookup yields CDR1 SGHDT and CDR2 YYEEEE. This CDR3 comprises 14 residues. The full variable domain, its missing parts supplied by reference TRBV5-6 and TRBJ1-1, is DAGVTQSPTHLIKTRGQQVTLRCSPKSGHDTVSWYQQALGQGPQFIFQYYEEEERQRGNFPDRFSGHQFPNYSSELNVNALLLGDSALYLCANSLGGQDTEAFFGQGTRLTVV.

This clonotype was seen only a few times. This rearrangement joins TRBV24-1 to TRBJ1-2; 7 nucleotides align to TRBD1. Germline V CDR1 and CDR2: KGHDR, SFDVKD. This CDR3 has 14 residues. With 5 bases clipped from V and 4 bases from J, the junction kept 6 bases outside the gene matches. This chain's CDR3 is CATSAPDRIYGYTF. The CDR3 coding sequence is TGTGCCACCAGTGCCCCGGACAGGATCTATGGCTACACCTTC.

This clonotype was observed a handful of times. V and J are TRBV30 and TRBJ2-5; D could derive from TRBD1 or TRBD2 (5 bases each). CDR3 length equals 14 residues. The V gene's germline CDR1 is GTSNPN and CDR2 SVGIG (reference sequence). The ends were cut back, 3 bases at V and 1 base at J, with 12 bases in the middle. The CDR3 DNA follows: TGTGCCTGGAGCCCCGGGACCCCCCAAGAGACCCAGTACTTC. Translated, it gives CAWSPGTPQETQYF.

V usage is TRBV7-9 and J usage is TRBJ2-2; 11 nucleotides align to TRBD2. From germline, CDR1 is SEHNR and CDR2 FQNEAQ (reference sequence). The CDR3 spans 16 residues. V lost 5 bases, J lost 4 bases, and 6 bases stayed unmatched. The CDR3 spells CASSPGTSGTTGELFF. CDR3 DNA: TGTGCCAGCAGCCCGGGGACTAGCGGAACCACCGGGGAGCTGTTTTTT.

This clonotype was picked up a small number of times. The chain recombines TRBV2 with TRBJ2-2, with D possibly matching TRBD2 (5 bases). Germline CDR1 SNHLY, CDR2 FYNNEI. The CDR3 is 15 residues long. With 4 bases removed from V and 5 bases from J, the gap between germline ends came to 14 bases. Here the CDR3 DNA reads TGTGCCAGCAGTGTCCAGGCGGGCGGAACCGGGGAGCTGTTTTTT. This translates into CASSVQAGGTGELFF.

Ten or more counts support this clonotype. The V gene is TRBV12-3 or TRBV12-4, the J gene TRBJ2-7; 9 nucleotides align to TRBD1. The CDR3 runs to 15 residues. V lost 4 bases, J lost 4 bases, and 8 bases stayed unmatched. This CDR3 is CASSSTGTGFYEQYF. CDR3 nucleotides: TGTGCCAGCAGTTCCACCGGGACAGGGTTTTACGAGCAGTACTTC.

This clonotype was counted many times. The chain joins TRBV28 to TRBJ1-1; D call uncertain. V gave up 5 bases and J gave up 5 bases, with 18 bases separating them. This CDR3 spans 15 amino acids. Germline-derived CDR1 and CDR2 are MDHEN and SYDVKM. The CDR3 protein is CASSPLVSRRTEAFF. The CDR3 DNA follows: TGTGCCAGCAGTCCCCTGGTCTCCCGGAGGACTGAAGCTTTCTTT.